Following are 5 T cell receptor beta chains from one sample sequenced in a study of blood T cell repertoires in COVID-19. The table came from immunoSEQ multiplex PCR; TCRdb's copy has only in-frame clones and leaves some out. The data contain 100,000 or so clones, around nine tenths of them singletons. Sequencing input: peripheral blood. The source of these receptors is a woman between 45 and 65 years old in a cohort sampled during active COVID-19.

CDR3 residues: CASSSTGLAKNIQYF. CDR3 DNA: TGCGCCAGCAGCTCGACAGGGTTAGCCAAAAACATTCAGTACTTC. The V call is TRBV5-1, the J call TRBJ2-4; 7 bases agree with TRBD1. This CDR3 contains 15 residues. Trimming cost V 3 bases and J 0 bases; bases outside gene matches: 3. Germline CDR1 reads SGHRS; CDR2 reads YFSETQ.

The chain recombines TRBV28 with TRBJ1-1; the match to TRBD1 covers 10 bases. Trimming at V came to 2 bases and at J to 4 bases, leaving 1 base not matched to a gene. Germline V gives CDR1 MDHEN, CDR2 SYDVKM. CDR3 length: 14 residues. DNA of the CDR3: TGTGCCAGCAGTTTACGGGACAGGGGCACTGAAGCTTTCTTT. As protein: CASSLRDRGTEAFF.

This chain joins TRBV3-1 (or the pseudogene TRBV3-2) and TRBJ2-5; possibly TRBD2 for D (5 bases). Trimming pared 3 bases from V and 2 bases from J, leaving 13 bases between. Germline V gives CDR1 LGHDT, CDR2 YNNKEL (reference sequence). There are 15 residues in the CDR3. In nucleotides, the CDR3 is TGTGCCAGCAGCCAGAGGGTGCTCCCTCAAGAGACCCAGTACTTC. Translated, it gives CASSQRVLPQETQYF.

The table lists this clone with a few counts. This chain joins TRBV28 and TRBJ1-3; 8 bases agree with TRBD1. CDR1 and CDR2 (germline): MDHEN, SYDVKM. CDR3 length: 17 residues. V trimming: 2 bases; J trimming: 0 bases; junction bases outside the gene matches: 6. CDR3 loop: CASSLQGQAFSGNTIYF. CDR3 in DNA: TGTGCCAGCAGTTTACAGGGACAGGCTTTCTCTGGAAACACCATATATTTT. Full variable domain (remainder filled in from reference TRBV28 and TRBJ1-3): DVKVTQSSRYLVKRTGEKVFLECVQDMDHENMFWYRQDPGLGLRLIYFSYDVKMKEKGDIPEGYSVSREKKERFSLILESASTNQTSMYLCASSLQGQAFSGNTIYFGEGSWLTVV.

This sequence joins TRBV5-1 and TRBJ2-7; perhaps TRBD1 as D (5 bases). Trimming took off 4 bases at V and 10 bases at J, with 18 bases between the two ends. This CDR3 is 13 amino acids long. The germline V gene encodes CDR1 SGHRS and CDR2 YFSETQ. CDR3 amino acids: CASSRADRSEQYF. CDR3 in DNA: TGCGCCAGCAGCAGGGCCGACAGATCGGAACAGTACTTC.